This T cell receptor (beta chain) was captured by sequencing in a study of blood T cell repertoires in COVID-19. Study summary: Collection of acute and convalescent COVID-19 samples took place in the United States, Italy and Spain. T cells, B-cell-depleted T cells, or PBMCs supplied cDNA or gDNA.

Enrollment of patients from Seattle took place during active infection, with longitudinal follow-up. This CDR3 contains 13 residues. Germline V CDR1 and CDR2: SGHAT, FQNNGV. V was cut by 8 bases and J by 8 bases, with 18 bases left in between. Methods used by the authors: Estimated nucleated cell counts came from reference gene primer amplification. Repertoires were generated with immunoSEQ multiplex PCR, while TCRdb's copy carries only in-frame clones and drops some. V, J and clone size derive from that table, while D and trimming were established from the DNA sequence. The sample consists of 150,000 or so clones, roughly 77% of them appearing once.

This receptor was identified in a woman between 65 and 79 years old with COVID-19, enrolled during active disease. Sequences were obtained from peripheral blood. V gene TRBV11-2 combines with J gene TRBJ1-2; TRBD1 is a possible D gene (5 bases). The CDR3 region has the DNA TGTGCCAGCTGGGGGGACGAGAGTAAGGGCTACACCTTC. It codes for CASWGDESKGYTF.